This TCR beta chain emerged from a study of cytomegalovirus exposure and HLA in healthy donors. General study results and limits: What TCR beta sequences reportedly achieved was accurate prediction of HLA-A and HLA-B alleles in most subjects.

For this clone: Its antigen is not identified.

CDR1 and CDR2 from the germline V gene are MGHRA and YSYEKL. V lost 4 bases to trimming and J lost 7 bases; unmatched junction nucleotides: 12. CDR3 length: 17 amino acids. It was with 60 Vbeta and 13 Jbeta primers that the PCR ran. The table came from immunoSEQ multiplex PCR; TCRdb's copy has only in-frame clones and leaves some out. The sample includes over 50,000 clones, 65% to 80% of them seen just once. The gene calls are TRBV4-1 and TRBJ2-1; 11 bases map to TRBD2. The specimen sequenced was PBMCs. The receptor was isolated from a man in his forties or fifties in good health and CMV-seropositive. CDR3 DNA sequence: TGCGCCAGCAGCCCCAGACTAGCGGGGCGTCCTCGGAATGAGCAGTTCTTC. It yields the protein CASSPRLAGRPRNEQFF.